This TCR beta chain was found in a study of blood T cell repertoires in COVID-19. Overall study context: Sample material is recorded as cDNA or gDNA derived from T cells, B-cell-depleted T cells, or PBMCs.

Seattle-derived patients entered the study during active infection and were followed longitudinally. The CDR3 runs to 12 residues. CDR1 and CDR2 (germline): MGHDK, SYGVNS. Trimming removed 4 bases at V and 4 bases at J, with 7 bases between. This clone was counted a single time. As handled by the study authors: Reference gene primer amplification gave estimated nucleated cell counts. The repertoire was sequenced with immunoSEQ multiplex PCR; TCRdb's copy has only in-frame clones and lacks some. V, J and clone size were drawn from that table, and D and trimming were deduced from the DNA. The table has 200,000 to 300,000 clones, approximately 89% seen once; the top ten hold about 6.7%.

This sequence was found in a woman in her twenties or thirties with COVID-19, enrolled during active disease. The V gene is TRBV25-1, the J gene TRBJ2-5, with D perhaps matching TRBD2 (6 bases). The sample taken for sequencing was peripheral blood. DNA for the CDR3: TGTGCCAGCAGTGTCGGGAGAGAGACCCAGTACTTC. Its translation is CASSVGRETQYF.